Presented here are 2 T cell receptor beta chains from one specimen sequenced in a study of CD8+ T cells in alopecia areata. It was cDNA, reverse transcribed from extracted RNA, that served as the sequencing template. This table comes from immunoSEQ multiplex PCR, and its TCRdb copy is limited to in-frame clones, with some not included. This sample comprises roughly 120,000 clones, none seen once only. What was sequenced was lesional skin. The receptor source for this set is a C3H/HeJ mouse with alopecia areata. For the strain, the MHC haplotype given is H2-k.

This clone was counted only a few times. Gene names and germline refer to mouse. The read finishes 4 residues shy of the CDR3 end, and the germline J gene is used to complete it. The rearrangement uses TRBV13-3 and TRBJ2-1; 7 nucleotides align to TRBD2. The CDR3 contains 14 residues. Trimming at V came to 0 bases and at J to 6 bases, leaving 3 bases not matched to a gene. Germline CDR1 and CDR2: NNHDY and SYVADS. The DNA read from the CDR3 is TGTGCCAGCAGTGATGATGGGGGGATTGCT. Amino acids: CASSDDGGIA. The entire CDR3 protein reads CASSDDGGIAEQFF.

This clone was observed a handful of times. Gene names denote mouse genes. The missing CDR3 end, 4 residues past where the read stops, is filled in from the germline J gene. The chain joins TRBV13-3 to TRBJ2-3, with 8 bases fitting TRBD2. CDR1 NNHDY and CDR2 SYVADS come from the germline V gene. The V segment lost 0 bases and the J segment 0 bases; nucleotides outside the gene matches: 6. CDR3 length: 17 residues. The sequenced part of the CDR3 DNA is TGTGCCAGCAGTGATGATTGGGGGGGGACTAGTGCAGAA. Translation: CASSDDWGGTSAE. The full CDR3 is CASSDDWGGTSAETLYF.